This T cell receptor beta chain is drawn from a study of lymphopenia after photon versus proton radiotherapy. The CDR3 contains 12 residues. CDR1 and CDR2 from the germline V gene are LGHNA and YSLEER. V shed 7 bases and J shed 7 bases, with 10 bases lying between them. Assay used: immunoSEQ multiplex PCR; TCRdb lists only in-frame clones, some missing. Of around 26,000 clones in the sample, roughly nine tenths were seen once. This TCR was sampled from a woman in her 50s with cholangiocarcinoma. The chain is built from TRBV4-3 and TRBJ1-4; the D is unclear. This material consisted of peripheral blood, taken from a patient treated with photon-based radiotherapy. The CDR3 reads CASKGWGEKLFF. The CDR3 DNA is TGCGCCAGCAAAGGGTGGGGTGAAAAACTGTTTTTT.